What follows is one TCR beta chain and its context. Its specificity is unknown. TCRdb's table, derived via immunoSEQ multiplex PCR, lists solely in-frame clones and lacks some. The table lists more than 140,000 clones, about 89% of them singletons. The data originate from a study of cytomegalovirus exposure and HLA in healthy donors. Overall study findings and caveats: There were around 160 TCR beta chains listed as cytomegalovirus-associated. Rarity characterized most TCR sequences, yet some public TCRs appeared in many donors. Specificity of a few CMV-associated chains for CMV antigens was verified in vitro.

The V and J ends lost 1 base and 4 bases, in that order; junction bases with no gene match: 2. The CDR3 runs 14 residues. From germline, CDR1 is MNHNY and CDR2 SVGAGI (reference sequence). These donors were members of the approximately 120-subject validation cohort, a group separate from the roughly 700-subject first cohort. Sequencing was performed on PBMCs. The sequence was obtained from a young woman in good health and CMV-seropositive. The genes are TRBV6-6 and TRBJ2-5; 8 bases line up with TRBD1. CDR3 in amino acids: CASSYLDRVETQYF. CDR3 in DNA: TGTGCCAGCAGTTACTTGGACAGGGTAGAGACCCAGTACTTC.